This TCR beta chain was recovered during a study of cytomegalovirus exposure and HLA in healthy donors. Study-wide context: A later analysis reported the same platform for the 120 or so validation repertoires and the roughly 650 first-cohort repertoires.

The CDR3 has 14 amino acids. Germline-derived CDR1 and CDR2 are SGHTA and FQGTGA. Trimming removed 2 bases at V and 4 bases at J, with 8 bases between. The study drew the donors from its approximately 110-subject validation cohort, separate from the approximately 700-subject first cohort. Data came from immunoSEQ multiplex PCR; TCRdb stores just in-frame clones and leaves some out. This table has about 160,000 clones, roughly 95% appearing once. The study, taken as a whole, reports: A list of approximately 160 TCR beta chains associated with cytomegalovirus was given. Rarity held for most TCR sequences, but there were some public TCRs that occurred in many donors.

For this clone: Its antigen is unidentified.

The rearrangement links TRBV7-3 to TRBJ2-2; D not certain. This clonotype was sampled from a woman aged 18-35 years in good health and CMV-seronegative. Material: PBMCs. This chain's CDR3 is CASSLFSLTGELFF. The CDR3, as DNA: TGTGCCAGCAGCTTATTTAGTCTCACCGGGGAGCTGTTTTTT.